This is a list of T cell receptor beta chains from one sample in a study of T cells after posttransplantation cyclophosphamide. Assay: immunoSEQ multiplex PCR; the TCRdb copy retains only in-frame clones and omits some. The table has 15,000 or so clones, about nine tenths seen once; the top ten hold 3.5%. The sample was PBMCs, taken after an allogeneic stem cell transplant with a calcineurin inhibitor and methotrexate. Every receptor here comes from a male patient in his 50s who received an allogeneic stem cell transplant from an unrelated donor, was CMV-positive, and had chronic GVHD only. The graft donor may be the source of some T cells. Both conserved end residues are part of each CDR3. The D gene is left open where the match is weak. Size is stated for part of the rows, as once, few or many counts, or as a class when the clone is expanded.

D gene,V gene,J gene,CDR3 length,clone size,CDR3 DNA,CDR3 protein
.,TRBV7-9,TRBJ1-2,13,.,TGTGCCAGCAGCGGGACTGTTTACTATGGCTACACCTTC,CASSGTVYYGYTF
.,TRBV4-1,TRBJ2-1,16,.,TGCGCCAGCAGCCAAGATCCCCCGGGAGAATACAATGAGCAGTTCTTC,CASSQDPPGEYNEQFF
TRBD1,TRBV9,TRBJ1-2,16,.,TGTGCCAGCAGCGTAGCCTCCGGGACAGGCCCCTATGGCTACACCTTC,CASSVASGTGPYGYTF
.,TRBV6-5,TRBJ2-7,14,.,TGTGCCAGCAGTTACGGGGCGAGCCTTGCCGAGCAGTACTTC,CASSYGASLAEQYF
.,TRBV7-9,TRBJ2-7,14,.,TGTGCCAGCAGCTTAGGTCACAGCTCCTACGAGCAGTACTTC,CASSLGHSSYEQYF
.,TRBV11-3,TRBJ2-7,14,.,TGTGCCAGCAGCTCCGACGGCAGGGGTAGCGAGCAGTACTTC,CASSSDGRGSEQYF
TRBD1,TRBV5-1,TRBJ1-2,14,.,TGCGCCAGCAGCTGGGACAGGGCCAACTATGGCTACACCTTC,CASSWDRANYGYTF
.,TRBV7-9,TRBJ1-1,13,.,TGTGCCAGCAGCTTAACAGAGAACACTGAAGCTTTCTTT,CASSLTENTEAFF
.,TRBV15,TRBJ2-7,16,.,TGTGCCACCAGCAGAGAGGGTAGCGGATTCGCCTACGAGCAGTACTTC,CATSREGSGFAYEQYF
TRBD1,TRBV27,TRBJ2-7,14,.,TGTGCCAGCAGTTGGACAGGGAGCTCCTACGAGCAGTACTTC,CASSWTGSSYEQYF
TRBD2,TRBV7-9,TRBJ2-3,15,once,TGTGCCAGCAGCTTCGTCAGCGGGGGGCCAAATACGCAGTATTTT,CASSFVSGGPNTQYF
.,TRBV27,TRBJ2-1,14,.,TGTGCCAGCAGTTTACAGGAATCCTTCAATGAGCAGTTCTTC,CASSLQESFNEQFF
TRBD2,TRBV7-6,TRBJ2-5,17,.,TGTGCCAGCAGCCCTGATACTAGCGGGGGGAACCAAGAGACCCAGTACTTC,CASSPDTSGGNQETQYF
.,TRBV6-6,TRBJ2-1,11,.,TGTGCCAGCGATGCAGGGGAAGAGCAGTTCTTC,CASDAGEEQFF
TRBD1,TRBV11-3,TRBJ1-1,14,.,TGTGCCAGCAGGGGGATCACAGGGGGCACTGAAGCTTTCTTT,CASRGITGGTEAFF
.,TRBV18,TRBJ2-7,14,.,TGTGCCAGCTCACCAACAGGGAGCCGCTACGAGCAGTACTTC,CASSPTGSRYEQYF
TRBD1,TRBV5-3,TRBJ1-2,16,.,TGTGCCAGAAGCATACCATCCGGGACAGGAAACTATGGCTACACCTTC,CARSIPSGTGNYGYTF
.,TRBV11-3,TRBJ1-2,12,.,TGTGCCAGCAGCTTACAGCGTTATGGCTACACCTTC,CASSLQRYGYTF
TRBD1,TRBV6-6,TRBJ2-3,16,.,TGTGCCAGCAGGAGGGACAGCTACAACCCCACAGATACGCAGTATTTT,CASRRDSYNPTDTQYF
.,TRBV27,TRBJ2-1,14,once,TGTGCCAGCAGCCGTGGGGACACTTACAATGAGCAGTTCTTC,CASSRGDTYNEQFF
TRBD1,TRBV11-3,TRBJ2-7,11,.,TGTGCCAGCAGTCGAGGGACAGGAGAGTACTTC,CASSRGTGEYF
TRBD1,TRBV7-9,TRBJ2-1,18,.,TGTGCCAGCAGCTTAGCGGCCAGGGGGCCGGAGGGCTACAATGAGCAGTTCTTC,CASSLAARGPEGYNEQFF
.,TRBV29-1,TRBJ2-7,14,.,TGCAGCGTTGAAGGCCAGGGTGAAGGCTACGAGCAGTACTTC,CSVEGQGEGYEQYF
.,TRBV6-6,TRBJ1-3,12,.,TGTGCCGCCCAGGGGTCTGGAAACACCATATATTTT,CAAQGSGNTIYF